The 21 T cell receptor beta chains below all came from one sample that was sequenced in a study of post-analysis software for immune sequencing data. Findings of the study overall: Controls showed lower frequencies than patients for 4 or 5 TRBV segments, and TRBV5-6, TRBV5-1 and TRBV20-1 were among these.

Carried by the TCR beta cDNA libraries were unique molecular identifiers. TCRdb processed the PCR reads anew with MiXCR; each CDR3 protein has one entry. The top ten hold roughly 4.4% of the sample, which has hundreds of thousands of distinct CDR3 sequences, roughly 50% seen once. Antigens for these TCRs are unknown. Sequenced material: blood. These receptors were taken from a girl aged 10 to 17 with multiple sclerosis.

The CDR3 protein is CSAATRGVQETQYF. The CDR3 DNA sequence: TGCAGTGCTGCGACTAGGGGAGTCCAAGAGACCCAGTACTTC. The rearrangement links TRBV20-1 to TRBJ2-5; possible D gene TRBD2, 6 bases. Germline V gene data show CDR1 as DFQATT and CDR2 as SNEGSKA (reference sequence). The CDR3 spans 14 residues. V gave up 5 bases and J gave up 1 base, with 14 bases separating them.

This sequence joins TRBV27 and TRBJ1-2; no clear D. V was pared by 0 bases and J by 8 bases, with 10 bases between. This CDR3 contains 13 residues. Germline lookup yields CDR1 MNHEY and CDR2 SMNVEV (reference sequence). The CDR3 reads CASSLSNQGGYTF. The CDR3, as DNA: TGTGCCAGCAGTTTATCGAATCAAGGGGGCTACACCTTC.

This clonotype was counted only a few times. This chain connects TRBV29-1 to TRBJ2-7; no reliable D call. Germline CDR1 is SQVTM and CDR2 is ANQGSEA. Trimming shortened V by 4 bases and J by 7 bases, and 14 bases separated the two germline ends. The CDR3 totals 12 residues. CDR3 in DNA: TGCAGCGTTGTGGATCTCGGGCATGAGCAGTACTTC. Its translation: CSVVDLGHEQYF.

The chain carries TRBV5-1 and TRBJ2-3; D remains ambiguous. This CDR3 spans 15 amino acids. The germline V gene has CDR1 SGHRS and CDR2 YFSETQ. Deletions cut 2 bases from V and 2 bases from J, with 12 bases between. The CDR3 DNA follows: TGCGCCAGCAGCTTTGTGGGAAGAATCACAGATACGCAGTATTTT. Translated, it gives CASSFVGRITDTQYF.

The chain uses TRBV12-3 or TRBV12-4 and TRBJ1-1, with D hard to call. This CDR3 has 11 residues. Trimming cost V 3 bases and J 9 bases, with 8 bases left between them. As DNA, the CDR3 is TGTGCCAGCAGTTTTAAAAGTAAAGCTTTCTTT. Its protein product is CASSFKSKAFF.

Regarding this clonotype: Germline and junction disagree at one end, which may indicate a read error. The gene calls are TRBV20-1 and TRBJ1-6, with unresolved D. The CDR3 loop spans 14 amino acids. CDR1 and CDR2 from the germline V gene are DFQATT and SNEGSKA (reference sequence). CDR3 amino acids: CSATLPVKNSPLHF. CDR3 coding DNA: TGCAGTGCCACCCTCCCAGTGAAGAATTCGCCCCTCCACTTT.

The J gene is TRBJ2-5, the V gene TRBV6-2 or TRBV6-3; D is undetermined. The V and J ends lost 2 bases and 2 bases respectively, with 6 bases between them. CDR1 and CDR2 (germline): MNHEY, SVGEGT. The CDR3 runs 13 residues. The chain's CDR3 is CASSYTRQETQYF. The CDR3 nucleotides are TGTGCCAGCAGTTACACCAGACAAGAGACCCAGTACTTC.

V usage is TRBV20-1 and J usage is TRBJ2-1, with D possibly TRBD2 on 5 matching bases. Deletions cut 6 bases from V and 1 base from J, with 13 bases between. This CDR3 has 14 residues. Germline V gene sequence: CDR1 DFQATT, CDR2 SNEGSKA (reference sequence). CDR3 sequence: CSATRLPSYNEQFF. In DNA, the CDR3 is TGCAGTGCGACCCGACTACCTTCCTACAATGAGCAGTTCTTC.

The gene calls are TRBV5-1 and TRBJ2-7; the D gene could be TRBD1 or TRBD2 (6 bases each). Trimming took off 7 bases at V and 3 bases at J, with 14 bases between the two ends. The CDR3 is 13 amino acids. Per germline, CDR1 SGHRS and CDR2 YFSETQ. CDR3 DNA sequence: TGCGCCAGCGGGGGCGGGAACTTCTACGAGCAGTACTTC. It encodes CASGGGNFYEQYF.

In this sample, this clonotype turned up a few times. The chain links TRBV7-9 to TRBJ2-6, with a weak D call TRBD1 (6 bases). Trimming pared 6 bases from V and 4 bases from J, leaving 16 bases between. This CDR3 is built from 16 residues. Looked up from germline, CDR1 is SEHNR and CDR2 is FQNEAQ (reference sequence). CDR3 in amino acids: CASRFGGHSGANVLTF. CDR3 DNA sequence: TGTGCCAGCAGATTTGGGGGCCACTCGGGGGCCAACGTCCTGACTTTC.

The DNA of the CDR3 is TGCAGTGCCCGAATCGCCTTAACTAGCGGGAGAGGGAACTCCTACGAGCAGTACTTC. Translating gives CSARIALTSGRGNSYEQYF. This chain links TRBV20-1 with TRBJ2-7; 11 nucleotides align to TRBD2. The V segment lost 6 bases and the J segment 0 bases; nucleotides outside the gene matches: 19. Germline V lookup: CDR1 DFQATT, CDR2 SNEGSKA (reference sequence). CDR3 length equals 19 residues.

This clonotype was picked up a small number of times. The CDR3 DNA reads as TGTGCCAGCAGTTATATACCCTGGACAGGGAAGGAGACCCAGTACTTC. Its translation is CASSYIPWTGKETQYF. This chain uses TRBV6-6 with TRBJ2-7; 8 nucleotides line up with TRBD1. Near its end, the DNA agrees better with TRBJ2-5, so the J call may be wrong. CDR3 length equals 16 residues. Germline CDR1 MNHNY, CDR2 SVGAGI (reference sequence).

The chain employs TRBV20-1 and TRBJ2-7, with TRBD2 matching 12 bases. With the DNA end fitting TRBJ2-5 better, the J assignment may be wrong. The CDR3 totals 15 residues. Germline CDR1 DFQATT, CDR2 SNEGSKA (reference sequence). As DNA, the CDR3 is TGCAGTGTTGTTGCCGGGACTAGCGGGCTAAGGACCCAGTACTTC. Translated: CSVVAGTSGLRTQYF.

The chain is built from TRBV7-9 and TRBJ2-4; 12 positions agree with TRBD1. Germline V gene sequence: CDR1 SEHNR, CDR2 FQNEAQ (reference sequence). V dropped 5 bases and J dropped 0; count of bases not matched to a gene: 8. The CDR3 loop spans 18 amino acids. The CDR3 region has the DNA TGTGCCAGCAGCCCCGGGACAGGGGGCAGTCGAGCCAAAAACATTCAGTACTTC. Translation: CASSPGTGGSRAKNIQYF.

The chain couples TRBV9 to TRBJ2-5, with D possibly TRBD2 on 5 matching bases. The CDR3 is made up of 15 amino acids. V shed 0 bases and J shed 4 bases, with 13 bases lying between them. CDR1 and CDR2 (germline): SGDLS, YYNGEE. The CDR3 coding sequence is TGTGCCAGCAGCGTAGCTCTACTAGTCGGAGAGACCCAGTACTTC. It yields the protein CASSVALLVGETQYF.

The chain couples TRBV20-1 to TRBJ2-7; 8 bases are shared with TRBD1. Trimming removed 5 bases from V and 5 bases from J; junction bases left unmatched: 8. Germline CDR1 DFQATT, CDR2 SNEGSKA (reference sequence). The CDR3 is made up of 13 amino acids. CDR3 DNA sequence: TGCAGTGCTGAACCTCAGGGGGCCGACGAGCAGTACTTC. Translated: CSAEPQGADEQYF.

The CDR3 sequence: CASSPSGGASEQYF. For the CDR3, the DNA is TGTGCCAGCTCACCTTCGGGCGGAGCTTCCGAGCAGTACTTC. The chain uses TRBV18 and TRBJ2-7, with D unresolved. The CDR3 is made up of 14 amino acids. Germline V gene lookup returns CDR1 KGHSH and CDR2 LQKENI. Trimming stripped 3 bases from V and 6 bases from J, with 15 bases between.

CDR3 DNA: TGTGCCAGCAGTGCGTGGGACAGCTATGGCTACACCTTC. Translation: CASSAWDSYGYTF. The chain employs TRBV27 and TRBJ1-2, with 7 positions matching TRBD1. V was pared by 5 bases and J by 4 bases, with 4 bases of the junction left unmatched. Germline V lookup: CDR1 MNHEY, CDR2 SMNVEV (reference sequence). This CDR3 is built from 13 residues.

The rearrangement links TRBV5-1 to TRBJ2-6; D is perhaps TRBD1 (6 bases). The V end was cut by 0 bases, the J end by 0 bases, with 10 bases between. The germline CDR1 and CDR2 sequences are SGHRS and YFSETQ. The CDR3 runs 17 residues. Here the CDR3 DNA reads TGCGCCAGCAGCTTGGGACAGGTGTTCTCTGGGGCCAACGTCCTGACTTTC. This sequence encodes CASSLGQVFSGANVLTF.

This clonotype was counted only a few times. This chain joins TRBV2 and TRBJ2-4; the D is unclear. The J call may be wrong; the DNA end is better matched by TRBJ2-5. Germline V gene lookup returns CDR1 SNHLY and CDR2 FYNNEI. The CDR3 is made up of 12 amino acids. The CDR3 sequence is CATVRWGETQYF. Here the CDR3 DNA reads TGTGCCACTGTGCGGTGGGGAGAGACCCAGTACTTC.

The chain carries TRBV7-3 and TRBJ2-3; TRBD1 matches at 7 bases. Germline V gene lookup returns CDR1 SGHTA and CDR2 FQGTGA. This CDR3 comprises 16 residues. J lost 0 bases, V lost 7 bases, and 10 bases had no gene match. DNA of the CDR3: TGTGCCAGCAACCGTCGGACAGGCGCTAGCACAGATACGCAGTATTTT. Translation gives CASNRRTGASTDTQYF. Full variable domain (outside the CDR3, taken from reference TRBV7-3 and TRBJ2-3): GAGVSQTPSNKVTEKGKYVELRCDPISGHTALYWYRQSLGQGPEFLIYFQGTGAADDSGLPNDRFFAVRPEGSVSTLKIQRTERGDSAVYLCASNRRTGASTDTQYFGPGTRLTVL.